This TCR beta chain derives from a study of blood T cell repertoires in COVID-19. Overall study context: Material from acute and convalescent COVID-19 was sourced from the United States, Italy and Spain. The analysed material was cDNA or gDNA that came from T cells, B-cell-depleted T cells, or PBMCs.

The authors' processing: Nucleated cell number was recorded as an estimate derived from reference gene primer amplification. Measured with immunoSEQ multiplex PCR; TCRdb has only the in-frame clones, and not every one. Clone size and V and J calls were adopted from that table, with D and trimming inferred from the DNA. Of roughly 250,000 clones listed, around 85% are singletons. The length of the CDR3 is 16 residues. Unmatched junction bases numbered 9, after V lost 6 bases and J lost 0 bases. Germline lookup yields CDR1 ENHRY and CDR2 SYGVKD. The rearrangement joins TRBV10-3 to TRBJ1-1; TRBD1 matches at 8 bases. The source material was peripheral blood. The source is a woman in her forties with active or convalescent COVID-19. CDR3 amino acids: CAISGDRHYMNTEAFF. The CDR3 DNA reads TGTGCCATCAGCGGGGACAGGCACTACATGAACACTGAAGCTTTCTTT.